These 12 T cell receptor beta chains originate from one sample sequenced in a study of memory CD4+ T cells and cytomegalovirus serostatus. This table comes from immunoSEQ multiplex PCR, and its TCRdb copy is limited to in-frame clones, with some not included. In the table there are 50,000 or so clones, around three quarters of which are singletons. Single viable CD3+CD4+CD8-CD45RO+ cells were sorted as the memory CD4+ T cells. What was sequenced was memory CD4+ T cells from blood. Receptors were obtained from an adult in good health and CMV-seronegative.

This chain links TRBV6-1 with TRBJ1-2; D gene uncertain. CDR1 and CDR2 from the germline V gene are MNHNS and SASEGT. V lost 7 bases, J lost 7 bases, and 16 bases lay in between. The CDR3 is 13 residues long. The CDR3 DNA sequence: TGTGCCAGCAACCCGGTAGGCTTCAGTGGCTACACCTTC. Protein product: CASNPVGFSGYTF.

The chain combines TRBV5-1 with TRBJ2-6; D may match TRBD1 or TRBD2 (6 bases each). CDR1 and CDR2 from the germline V gene are SGHRS and YFSETQ. CDR3 length equals 19 residues. The V end lost 0 bases, the J end lost 3 bases, and 19 bases lay between the germline ends. DNA for the CDR3: TGCGCCAGCAGCTTGGTGGGGGGCGCAGCGTTGAGTGGGGCCAACGTCCTGACTTTC. Protein sequence: CASSLVGGAALSGANVLTF.

This clone was picked up one time. The chain carries TRBV14 and TRBJ2-2, with 9 positions matching TRBD2. The ends lost 5 bases at V and 5 bases at J; junction bases unmatched: 6. From germline, CDR1 is SGHDN and CDR2 FVKESK. This CDR3 has 15 residues. CDR3 region: CASSSLAGATGELFF. CDR3 nucleotides: TGTGCCAGCAGCTCCTTAGCGGGAGCTACCGGGGAGCTGTTTTTT. The variable domain in full, completed from reference TRBV14 and TRBJ2-2, reads EAGVTQFPSHSVIEKGQTVTLRCDPISGHDNLYWYRRVMGKEIKFLLHFVKESKQDESGMPNNRFLAERTGGTYSTLKVQPAELEDSGVYFCASSSLAGATGELFFGEGSRLTVL.

The genes are TRBV7-6 and TRBJ2-5, with 7 bases fitting TRBD2. V shed 4 bases and J 5 bases; nucleotides not matched to a gene: 4. Per the germline V gene, CDR1 is SGHVS and CDR2 is FNYEAQ. The CDR3 covers 13 residues. The CDR3 reads CASSWDYGETQYF. DNA for the CDR3: TGTGCCAGCAGCTGGGACTATGGTGAGACCCAGTACTTC.

This chain links TRBV5-1 with TRBJ1-3; possibly TRBD1 for D (5 bases). The CDR3 is 15 residues long. V lost 5 bases, J lost 0 bases, and 12 bases lay in between. In germline, CDR1 is SGHRS, CDR2 YFSETQ. CDR3 region: CASRNEGPSGNTIYF. CDR3 nucleotides: TGCGCCAGCAGAAACGAGGGACCCTCTGGAAACACCATATATTTT.

In nucleotides, the CDR3 is TGTGCCAGCAGCCACCGGATCCCTACGCAGTATTTT. It translates to CASSHRIPTQYF. The chain employs TRBV14 and TRBJ2-3; no firm D call. Germline V CDR1 and CDR2: SGHDN, FVKESK. This CDR3 spans 12 amino acids. V was cut by 3 bases and J by 8 bases, with 9 bases left in between.

As regards this clone: Relative to the germline gene, one junction end is altered; a read error may explain this. V is TRBV5-3 and J is TRBJ2-7, with 7 bases aligning to TRBD1. TRBV5-3 is identified as an open reading frame with a role that is uncertain. CDR3 length: 14 amino acids. The CDR3 reads CASRPSGQSYEQYF. In DNA, the CDR3 is TGTGCCAGCAGACCTTCGGGACAGTCCTATGAGCAGTACTTC.

This clone was counted between two and nine times. The chain links TRBV28 to TRBJ1-1; 8 bases fit TRBD1. The CDR3 length is 18 residues. Germline CDR1 reads MDHEN; CDR2 reads SYDVKM. The V segment lost 2 bases and the J segment 3 bases; nucleotides outside the gene matches: 14. CDR3 nucleotides: TGTGCCAGCAGTTTAGGGCTGAGGAACAGGGGGTCTTACACTGAAGCTTTCTTT. This encodes CASSLGLRNRGSYTEAFF.

This chain connects TRBV9 to TRBJ2-6; 8 bases match TRBD2. The CDR3 is made up of 19 amino acids. Germline assignment: CDR1 SGDLS and CDR2 YYNGEE. After removal of 4 bases from V and 0 bases from J, the junction contained 12 bases not matched to a gene. The CDR3 spells CASSPGGVGSLSGANVLTF. In nucleotides, the CDR3 is TGTGCCAGCAGCCCGGGAGGGGTAGGGTCTCTCTCTGGGGCCAACGTCCTGACTTTC.

This chain uses TRBV5-6 with TRBJ2-3; the D is unclear. Germline V gives CDR1 SGHDT, CDR2 YYEEEE. CDR3 length equals 14 residues. Trimming cost V 3 bases and J 2 bases, with 10 bases left between them. The CDR3 bases are TGTGCCAGCAGCTCCGCTGCAGCCACAGATACGCAGTATTTT. Its translation is CASSSAAATDTQYF.

The chain uses TRBV19 and TRBJ2-7; no clear D. V lost 2 bases and J lost 2, with 10 bases in between. The CDR3 runs 14 residues. The germline V gene encodes CDR1 LNHDA and CDR2 SQIVND (reference sequence). CDR3 coding DNA: TGTGCCAGTAGTATATCCCATACTCCCTACGAGCAGTACTTC. It yields the protein CASSISHTPYEQYF.

The CDR3 coding sequence is TGTGCCAGCAGCCGGACTACCGATGGTGAGCAGTACTTC. Amino acids: CASSRTTDGEQYF. The chain combines TRBV27 with TRBJ2-7, with D perhaps TRBD2 (6 bases). This CDR3 has 13 amino acids. Trimming removed 6 bases at V and 7 bases at J, with 16 bases between. Germline assignment: CDR1 MNHEY and CDR2 SMNVEV (reference sequence).